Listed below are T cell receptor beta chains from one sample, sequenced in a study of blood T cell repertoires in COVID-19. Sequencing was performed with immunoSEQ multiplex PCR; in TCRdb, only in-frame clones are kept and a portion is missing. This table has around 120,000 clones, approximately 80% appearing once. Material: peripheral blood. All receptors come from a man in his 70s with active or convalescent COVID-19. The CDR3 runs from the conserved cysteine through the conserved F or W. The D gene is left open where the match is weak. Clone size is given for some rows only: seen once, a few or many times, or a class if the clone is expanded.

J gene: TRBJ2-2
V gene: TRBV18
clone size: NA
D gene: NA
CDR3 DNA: TGTGCCAGCTCACCATATACGACAGGAGCGGCCGGGGAGCTGTTTTTT
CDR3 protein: CASSPYTTGAAGELFF

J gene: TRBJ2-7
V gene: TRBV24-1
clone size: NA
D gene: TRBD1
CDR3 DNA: TGTGCCACCAGTGATACGACAGGGGCCGCCTACGAGCAGTACTTC
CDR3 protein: CATSDTTGAAYEQYF

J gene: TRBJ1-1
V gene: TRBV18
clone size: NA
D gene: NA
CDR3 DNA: TGTGCCAGCTCACCCACGACAGGACACACTGAAGCTTTCTTT
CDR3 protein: CASSPTTGHTEAFF

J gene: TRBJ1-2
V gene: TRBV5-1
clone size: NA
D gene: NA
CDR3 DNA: TGCGCCAGCAGCTTGGGGACAGACTACTATGGCTACACCTTC
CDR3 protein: CASSLGTDYYGYTF

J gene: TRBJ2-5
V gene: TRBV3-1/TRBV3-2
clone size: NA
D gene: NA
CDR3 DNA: TGTGCCAGCAGCCAAGATGATACAGGCGGTGGGACCCAGTACTTC
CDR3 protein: CASSQDDTGGGTQYF

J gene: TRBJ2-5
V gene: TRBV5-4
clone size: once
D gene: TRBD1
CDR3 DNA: TGTGCCAGCAGCTCGGTGACAGGGGGCGAAGAGACCCAGTACTTC
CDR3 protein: CASSSVTGGEETQYF

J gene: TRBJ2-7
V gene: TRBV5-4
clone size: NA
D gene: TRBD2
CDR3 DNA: TGTGCCAGCAGCAGGCGGGGGGCCGGCTACGAGCAGTACTTC
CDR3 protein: CASSRRGAGYEQYF

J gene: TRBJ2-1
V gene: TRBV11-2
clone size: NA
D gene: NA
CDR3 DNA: TGTGCCAGCAGCTTACAGGGGTCCTACAATGAGCAGTTCTTC
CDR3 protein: CASSLQGSYNEQFF

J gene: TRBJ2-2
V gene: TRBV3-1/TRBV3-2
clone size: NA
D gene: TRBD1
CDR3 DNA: TGTGCCAGCAGCCTATCCGACAGGGATGGCGGGGAGCTGTTTTTT
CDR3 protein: CASSLSDRDGGELFF

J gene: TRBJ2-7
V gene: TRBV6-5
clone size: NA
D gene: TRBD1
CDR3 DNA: TGTGCCAGCAGCAATACAGGGGTCCACGAGCAGTACTTC
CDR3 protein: CASSNTGVHEQYF

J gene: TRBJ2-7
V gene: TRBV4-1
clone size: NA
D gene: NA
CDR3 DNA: TGCGCCAGCAGCCAAGACGGGGGCTCCTACGAGCAGTACTTC
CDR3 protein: CASSQDGGSYEQYF

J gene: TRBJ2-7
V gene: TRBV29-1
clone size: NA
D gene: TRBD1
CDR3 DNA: TGCAGCGTTTCAACTCACAGGGGGCCAATATCCTACGAGCAGTACTTC
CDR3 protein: CSVSTHRGPISYEQYF

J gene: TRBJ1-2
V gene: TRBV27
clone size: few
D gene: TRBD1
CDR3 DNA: TGTGCCAGCAGTTTAGTGGGACAGGGTCTCTATGGCTACACCTTC
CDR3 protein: CASSLVGQGLYGYTF

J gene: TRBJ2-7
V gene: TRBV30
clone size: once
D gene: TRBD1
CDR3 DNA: TGTGCCTGGAGTCCGACAGGGGGCGAGGCCGAGCAGTACTTC
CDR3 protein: CAWSPTGGEAEQYF

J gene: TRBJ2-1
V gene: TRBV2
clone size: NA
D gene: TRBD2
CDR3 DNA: TGTGCCAGCAAGGGACTAGCGGGAGAGCAGTTCTTC
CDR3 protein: CASKGLAGEQFF

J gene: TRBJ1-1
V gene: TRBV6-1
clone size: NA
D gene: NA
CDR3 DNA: TGTGCCAGCAAGGGGACTGGGGCTTTCTTT
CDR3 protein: CASKGTGAFF

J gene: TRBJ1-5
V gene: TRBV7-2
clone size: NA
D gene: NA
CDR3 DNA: TGTGCCAGCAGCTTAGTACTCGTCTCCCGATCCAATCAGCCCCAGCATTTT
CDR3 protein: CASSLVLVSRSNQPQHF

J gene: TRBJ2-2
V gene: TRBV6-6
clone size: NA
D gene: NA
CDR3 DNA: TGTGCCAGCAGTTACGAGGGAGGAGGGGTCGGGGAGCTGTTTTTT
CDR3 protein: CASSYEGGGVGELFF

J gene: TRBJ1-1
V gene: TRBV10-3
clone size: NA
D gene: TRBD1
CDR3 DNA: TGTGCCATCAGTGAGTCGCCCGGACAGGGATCACCGAACACTGAAGCTTTCTTT
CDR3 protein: CAISESPGQGSPNTEAFF

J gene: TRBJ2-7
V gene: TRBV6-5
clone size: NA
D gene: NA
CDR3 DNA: TGTGCCAGCGGCGCCCCTGACAGGCCCTACGAGCAGTACTTC
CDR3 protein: CASGAPDRPYEQYF

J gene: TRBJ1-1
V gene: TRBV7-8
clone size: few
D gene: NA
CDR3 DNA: TGTGCCAGCAGCTTAGTACAGGGCCAAGGCATGAACACTGAAGCTTTCTTT
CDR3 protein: CASSLVQGQGMNTEAFF

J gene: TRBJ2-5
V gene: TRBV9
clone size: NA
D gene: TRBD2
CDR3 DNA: TGTGCCAGCAGTCCTACTAGCGGGGGGAGCCAAGAGACCCAGTACTTC
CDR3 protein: CASSPTSGGSQETQYF

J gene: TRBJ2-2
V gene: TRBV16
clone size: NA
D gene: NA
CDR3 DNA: TGTGCCAGCAGCCCCCAGGTTTCCACCGGGGAGCTGTTTTTT
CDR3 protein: CASSPQVSTGELFF

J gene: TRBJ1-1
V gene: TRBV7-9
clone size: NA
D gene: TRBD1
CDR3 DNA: TGTGCCAGCAGCGTACAGGGGGAAACTGAAGCTTTCTTT
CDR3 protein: CASSVQGETEAFF

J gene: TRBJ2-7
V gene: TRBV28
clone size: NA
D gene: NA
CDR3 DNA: TGTGCCAGCAGTTCCTGGGAGACACAGAATTTTCTCTACGGGCAGTACTTC
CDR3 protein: CASSSWETQNFLYGQYF

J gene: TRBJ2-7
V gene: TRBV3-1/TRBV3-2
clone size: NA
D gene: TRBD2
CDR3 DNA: TGTGCCAGCAGCCAGAGCCTACTAGCGGGGCTCCCCTCCTACGAGCAGTACTTC
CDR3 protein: CASSQSLLAGLPSYEQYF

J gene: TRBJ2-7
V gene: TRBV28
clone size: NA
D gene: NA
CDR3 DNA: TGTGCCAGCAGTTTAATGAGCGGAGCCCCCTACGAGCAGTACTTC
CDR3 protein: CASSLMSGAPYEQYF

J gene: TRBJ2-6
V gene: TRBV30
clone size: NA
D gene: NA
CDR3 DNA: TGTGCCTGTCGTCCAACAGGGTCGTCTGGGGCCAACGTCCTGACTTTC
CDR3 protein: CACRPTGSSGANVLTF

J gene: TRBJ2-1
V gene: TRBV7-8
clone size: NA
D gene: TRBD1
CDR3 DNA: TGTGCCAGCAGCCCTCCTGACAGGGGGAATGAGCAGTTCTTC
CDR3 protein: CASSPPDRGNEQFF

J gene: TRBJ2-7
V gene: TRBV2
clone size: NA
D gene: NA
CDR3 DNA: TGTGCCAGCAGAGCAGGGGTGTTGTCCTACGAGCAGTACTTC
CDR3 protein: CASRAGVLSYEQYF

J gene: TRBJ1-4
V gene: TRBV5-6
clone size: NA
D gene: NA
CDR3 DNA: TGTGCCAGCAGCTTCGCCCAGGGTCGGGAAAAACTGTTTTTT
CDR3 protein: CASSFAQGREKLFF

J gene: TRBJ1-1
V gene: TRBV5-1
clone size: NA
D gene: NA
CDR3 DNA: TGCGCCAGCAGCTTGCTCTCAGGGATGAACACTGAAGCTTTCTTT
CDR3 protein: CASSLLSGMNTEAFF

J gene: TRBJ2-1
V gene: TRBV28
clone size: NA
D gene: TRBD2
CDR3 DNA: TGTGCCAGCAGTCCGGGGGGGCGTTCCTACAATGAGCAGTTCTTC
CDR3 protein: CASSPGGRSYNEQFF

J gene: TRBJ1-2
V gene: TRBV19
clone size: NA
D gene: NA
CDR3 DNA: TGTGCCAGTACTCTTACCTTCGGAGGCTTCTATGGCTACACCTTC
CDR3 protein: CASTLTFGGFYGYTF

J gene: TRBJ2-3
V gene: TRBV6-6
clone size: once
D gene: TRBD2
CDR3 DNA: TGTGCCAGCAGTCCAAGACCCCAGCGGGAGAGGGTAGATACGCAGTATTTT
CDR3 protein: CASSPRPQRERVDTQYF

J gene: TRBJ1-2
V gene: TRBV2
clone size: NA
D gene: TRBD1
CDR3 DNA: TGTGCCAGCTCCCATGGACAGGGAGAGAGTGGCTACACCTTC
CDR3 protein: CASSHGQGESGYTF

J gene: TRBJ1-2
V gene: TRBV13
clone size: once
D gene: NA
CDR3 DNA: TGTGCCAGCAGCTTTCGTGTTGGGGGCGCCGGCTATGGCTACACCTTC
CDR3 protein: CASSFRVGGAGYGYTF

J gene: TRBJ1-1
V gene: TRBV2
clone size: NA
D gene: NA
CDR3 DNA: TGTGCCAGCAGTGAGGCCAGAATGAACACTGAAGCTTTCTTT
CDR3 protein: CASSEARMNTEAFF

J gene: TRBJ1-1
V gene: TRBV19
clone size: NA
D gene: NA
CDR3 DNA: TGTGCCAGTAGTATCCCGGCCGGGAGGACTGAAGCTTTCTTT
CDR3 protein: CASSIPAGRTEAFF

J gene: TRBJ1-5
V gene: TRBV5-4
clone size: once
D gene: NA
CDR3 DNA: TGTGCCAGCAGCGCCAGGGGATCGGGTCAGCCCCAGCATTTT
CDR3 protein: CASSARGSGQPQHF

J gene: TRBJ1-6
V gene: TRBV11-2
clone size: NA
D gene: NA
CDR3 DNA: TGTGCCAGCAGCGATTCCGGGACACCAAATTCACCCCTCCACTTT
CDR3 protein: CASSDSGTPNSPLHF

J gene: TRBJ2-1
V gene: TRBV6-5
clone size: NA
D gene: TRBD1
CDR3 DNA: TGTGCCAGCACCGACAGGGGGAACAATGAGCAGTTCTTC
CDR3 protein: CASTDRGNNEQFF